Each of the 11 T cell receptor beta chains below was sequenced from the same sample in a study of T cell responses to AZD1222 COVID-19 vaccine. Measured with immunoSEQ multiplex PCR; TCRdb has only the in-frame clones, and not every one. The sample carries more than 100,000 clones, roughly 90% recorded once. Sample: peripheral blood, taken on day 0 of AZD1222 vaccination. These receptors originate from an adult in good health.

The chain uses TRBV29-1 and TRBJ1-2, with 8 bases identical to TRBD1. The CDR3 contains 16 residues. The germline gives CDR1 SQVTM, CDR2 ANQGSEA. Germline trimming cut 5 bases from V and 3 bases from J; bases unmatched to any gene: 14. DNA of the CDR3: TGCAGCGTTATGGGGCAAGTTGGGGGACAGGACTATGGCTACACCTTC. Translation gives CSVMGQVGGQDYGYTF.

This clone was seen once. The gene calls are TRBV30 and TRBJ1-2; D gene ambiguous. Germline V lookup: CDR1 GTSNPN, CDR2 SVGIG (reference sequence). The length of the CDR3 is 12 residues. Trimming took off 0 bases at V and 8 bases at J, with 10 bases between the two ends. CDR3 residues: CAWSVNTRGYTF. The DNA for the CDR3 is TGTGCCTGGAGTGTAAATACCAGGGGCTACACCTTC.

The rearrangement uses TRBV23-1 and TRBJ2-2; perhaps TRBD1 as D (5 bases). TRBV23-1 is assigned to the ORF class and has an uncertain function. The V end lost 6 bases, the J end lost 0 bases, and 11 bases lay between the germline ends. CDR3 length: 15 amino acids. This chain's CDR3 is CASRYTGSNTGELFF. The CDR3 DNA sequence: TGCGCCAGCAGGTATACAGGATCGAACACCGGGGAGCTGTTTTTT.

This chain uses TRBV6-4 with TRBJ2-5, with 10 bases identical to TRBD2. The ends lost 5 bases at V and 5 bases at J; junction bases unmatched: 2. Germline CDR1 is MRHNA and CDR2 is SNTAGT. CDR3 length: 13 residues. DNA of the CDR3: TGTGCCAGCAGTATACTAGCGGGGGAGACCCAGTACTTC. Its translation is CASSILAGETQYF.

The J gene is TRBJ1-5, the V gene TRBV6-5; 7 nucleotides line up with TRBD1. The CDR3 consists of 15 residues. Germline V gives CDR1 MNHEY, CDR2 SVGAGI. Losses at the gene ends were 0 bases for V and 7 bases for J; bases not matched to a gene: 6. DNA for the CDR3: TGTGCCAGCAGTTACTCGACCAGGGGGGGCCAGCCCCAGCATTTT. This sequence encodes CASSYSTRGGQPQHF.

This chain links TRBV5-1 with TRBJ2-7, with D perhaps TRBD1 or TRBD2 (6 bases each). Germline V gene data show CDR1 as SGHRS and CDR2 as YFSETQ. The CDR3 runs to 16 residues. The V and J ends lost 3 bases and 1 base respectively, with 17 bases between them. CDR3 DNA: TGCGCCAGCAGCTCCCAAGGGGGGACCGTATCCTACGAGCAGTACTTC. Translated: CASSSQGGTVSYEQYF.

The chain combines TRBV13 with TRBJ2-1; a weak D match, TRBD2 (5 bases). Trimming shortened V by 2 bases and J by 7 bases, and 6 bases separated the two germline ends. CDR1 and CDR2 from the germline V gene are PRHDT and FYEKMQ (reference sequence). The CDR3 contains 12 residues. DNA for the CDR3: TGTGCCAGCAGCTTACGCGGGAATGAGCAGTTCTTC. Its translation is CASSLRGNEQFF.

The chain links TRBV7-2 to TRBJ1-1; possible D gene TRBD1, 5 bases. The CDR3 extends over 15 amino acids. V lost 5 bases and J lost 2, with 15 bases in between. Germline V gives CDR1 SGHTA, CDR2 FQGNSA. The DNA of the CDR3 is TGTGCCAGCAGCCCCCAGGGCGGAGGCAACACTGAAGCTTTCTTT. This codes for CASSPQGGGNTEAFF.

The V gene is TRBV24-1, the J gene TRBJ2-5, with 11 bases identical to TRBD2. Germline V gene sequence: CDR1 KGHDR, CDR2 SFDVKD. The CDR3 runs 15 residues. The V gene end was trimmed by 4 bases and the J gene end by 3 bases; junction bases not matched to a gene: 3. CDR3 amino acids: CATSDPTSGEETQYF. The CDR3 DNA is TGTGCCACCAGTGACCCGACTAGCGGGGAAGAGACCCAGTACTTC.

This chain joins TRBV5-4 and TRBJ2-5; D is unresolved. Between the trimmed V and J ends, which lost 0 bases and 2 bases, there was a span of 5 bases. Germline CDR1 and CDR2: SGHNT and YYREEE (reference sequence). The length of the CDR3 is 13 residues. The chain's CDR3 is CASSLVSQETQYF. The CDR3 DNA reads as TGTGCCAGCAGCTTGGTATCACAAGAGACCCAGTACTTC.

The rearrangement links TRBV4-3 to TRBJ2-1; 12 bases line up with TRBD1. Germline assignment: CDR1 LGHNA and CDR2 YSLEER. The ends lost 0 bases at V and 7 bases at J; junction bases unmatched: 7. The CDR3 runs 17 residues. CDR3 region: CASSQEEGQGARNEQFF. The CDR3 DNA follows: TGCGCCAGCAGCCAAGAAGAGGGACAGGGGGCTAGGAATGAGCAGTTCTTC.